Below are 10 T cell receptor beta chains sequenced from a single sample in a study of tumor-infiltrating lymphocytes in primary liver carcinoma. The source material, about 18-33 mg of unsorted bulk tissue, was used to co-extract RNA and DNA. The template, roughly 0.45 ug total RNA, yielded TCR beta cDNA made with a constant-region primer. Construction of TCR beta libraries relied on three successive nested multiplex PCR rounds employing slightly modified ARM-PCR. TRBV1-TRBV30 forward and Cbeta reverse primers drove the first two roughly 10-cycle rounds. TCRdb ran MiXCR on the multiplex PCR reads and lists one entry per CDR3 protein. This sample has tens of thousands of distinct CDR3 sequences, with roughly two thirds found just once. Source material: liver tumor tissue from sampling region 4. Sample subset: tumor region T4, right-lateral pole. These TCRs come from a man aged 40-49 years with primary liver carcinoma and hepatitis B virus infection.

Comment on this clonotype: It may be a read error: a sequence one base away is much more abundant. V is TRBV9 and J is TRBJ1-1; no definite D call. Germline V gene lookup returns CDR1 SGDLS and CDR2 YYNGEE. Trimming left V 4 bases short and J 5 bases short, with 12 bases between. The length of the CDR3 is 13 residues. The CDR3, as DNA: TGTGCCAGCAGCCGGGGTAACGGAACTGAAGCTTTCTTT. This codes for CASSRGNGTEAFF. Filled out from reference TRBV9 and TRBJ1-1, the complete variable domain reads DSGVTQTPKHLITATGQRVTLRCSPRSGDLSVYWYQQSLDQGLQFLIQYYNGEERAKGNILERFSAQQFPDLHSELNLSSLELGDSALYFCASSRGNGTEAFFGQGTRLTVV.

Regarding this clonotype: A junction end diverges from the germline sequence, so it may reflect a read error. The chain links TRBV19 to TRBJ1-1; no clear D. The CDR3 totals 14 residues. The germline V gene encodes CDR1 LNHDA and CDR2 SQIVND (reference sequence). CDR3 DNA sequence: TGTGCCAGTTGTATAACACCACAGAACACTGAAGCTTTCTTT. It yields the protein CASCITPQNTEAFF.

A word on this clonotype: The junction and the germline gene differ at one end; a read error may be behind it. The V call is TRBV29-1, the J call TRBJ2-2; 8 bases match TRBD2. Germline assignment: CDR1 SQVTM and CDR2 ANQGSEA. There are 13 residues in the CDR3. The CDR3 DNA reads TGCAGCGTTGGACTAGCGAGCACCGGGAAGCTGTTTTTT. The encoded protein is CSVGLASTGKLFF.

This clonotype was seen a few times. The chain has TRBV7-3 and TRBJ2-1; TRBD2 matches at 7 bases. V lost 6 bases and J lost 0; bases outside the gene matches: 5. The germline CDR1 and CDR2 sequences are SGHTA and FQGTGA. The CDR3 consists of 15 residues. CDR3 amino acids: CASSFAGDSYNEQFF. The CDR3 DNA reads as TGTGCCAGCAGTTTCGCGGGAGACTCCTACAATGAGCAGTTCTTC.

Notes on this clonotype: Because it lacks the conserved phenylalanine or tryptophan at the end, this CDR3 is likely a read error. The chain combines TRBV6-5 with TRBJ1-1; possibly TRBD1 for D (5 bases). Between the trimmed V and J ends, which lost 1 base and 7 bases, there was a span of 13 bases. CDR3 length equals 14 residues. The V gene's germline CDR1 is MNHEY and CDR2 SVGAGI. CDR3 in amino acids: CASSYLGREFEAFL. As DNA, the CDR3 is TGTGCCAGCAGTTACTTGGGCAGGGAGTTTGAAGCTTTCCTT.

This clonotype was detected many times. The rearrangement links TRBV6-2 or TRBV6-3 to TRBJ2-3, with TRBD2 matching over 11 bases. Trimming at V came to 5 bases and at J to 3 bases, leaving 7 bases not matched to a gene. The CDR3 extends over 16 amino acids. From germline, CDR1 is MNHEY and CDR2 SVGEGT. CDR3 DNA: TGTGCCAGCAGTCAACTAGCGGGAGTGGAAACAGATACGCAGTATTTT. It specifies CASSQLAGVETDTQYF.

A few counts support this clonotype. The V and J genes are TRBV28 and TRBJ1-2, with no clear D. The CDR3 loop spans 14 amino acids. Germline V gives CDR1 MDHEN, CDR2 SYDVKM. V gave up 1 base and J gave up 6 bases, with 12 bases separating them. The DNA for the CDR3 is TGTGCCAGCAGTTTATCGGCTGACCTCCATGGCTACACCTTC. It codes for CASSLSADLHGYTF.

This clonotype has a handful of counts. A read error may be the cause here, since a much bigger clone is one base away. The CDR3 here is CAVGGQGAIYEQHF. DNA for the CDR3: TGTGCCGTCGGGGGACAGGGGGCTATTTACGAGCAGCACTTC. The V gene is TRBV28, the J gene TRBJ2-7; 12 nucleotides align to TRBD1. The CDR3 sequence is 14 residues long. Germline V gene lookup returns CDR1 MDHEN and CDR2 SYDVKM.

Points on this clonotype: A much larger clone is a single base away; this may be a read error. This rearrangement joins TRBV11-2 to TRBJ1-3; D may be TRBD1 (6 bases). Germline V gives CDR1 SGHAT, CDR2 FQNNGV. The CDR3 loop spans 14 amino acids. The CDR3 loop reads CGSSSSTGGNTVYF. The CDR3 nucleotides read TGTGGCAGCAGCTCCTCGACAGGAGGAAACACCGTATATTTT. The full variable domain, rest sourced from reference TRBV11-2 and TRBJ1-3, is EAGVAQSPRYKIIEKRQSVAFWCNPISGHATLYWYQQILGQGPKLLIQFQNNGVVDDSQLPKDRFSAERLKGVDSTLKIQPAKLEDSAVYLCGSSSSTGGNTVYFGEGSWLTVV.

V and J are TRBV5-5 and TRBJ2-1; D not resolved. The germline V gene has CDR1 SGHKS and CDR2 YYEKEE (reference sequence). Trimming removed 0 bases at V and 16 bases at J, with 23 bases between. The CDR3 is 15 residues long. DNA for the CDR3: TGTGCCAGCAGCTTGGTTCCTGGACGGTACAATGAGCCATTCTTC. It codes for CASSLVPGRYNEPFF.